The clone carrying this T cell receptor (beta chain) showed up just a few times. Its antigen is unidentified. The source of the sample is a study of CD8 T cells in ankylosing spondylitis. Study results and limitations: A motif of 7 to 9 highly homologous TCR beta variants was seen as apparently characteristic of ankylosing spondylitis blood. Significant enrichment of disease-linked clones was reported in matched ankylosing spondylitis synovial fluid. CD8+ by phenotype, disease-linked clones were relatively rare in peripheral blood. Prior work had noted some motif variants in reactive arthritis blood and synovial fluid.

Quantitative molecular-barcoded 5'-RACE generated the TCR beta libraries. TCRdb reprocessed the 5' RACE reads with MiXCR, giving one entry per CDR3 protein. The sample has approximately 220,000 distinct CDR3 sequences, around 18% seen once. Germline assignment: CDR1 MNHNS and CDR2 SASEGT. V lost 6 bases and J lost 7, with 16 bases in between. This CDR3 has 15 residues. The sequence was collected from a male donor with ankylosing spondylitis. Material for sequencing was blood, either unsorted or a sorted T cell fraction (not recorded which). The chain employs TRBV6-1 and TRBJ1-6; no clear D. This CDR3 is CASSPWILGNSPLHF. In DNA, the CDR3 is TGTGCCAGCAGCCCCTGGATCCTGGGGAATTCACCCCTCCACTTT.